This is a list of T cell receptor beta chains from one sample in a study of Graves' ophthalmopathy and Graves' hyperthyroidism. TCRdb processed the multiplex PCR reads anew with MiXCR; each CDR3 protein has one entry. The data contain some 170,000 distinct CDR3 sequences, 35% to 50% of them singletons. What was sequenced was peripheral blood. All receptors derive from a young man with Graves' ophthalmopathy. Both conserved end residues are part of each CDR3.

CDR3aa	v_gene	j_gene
CASSFRFRYEQYF	TRBV12-3/TRBV12-4	TRBJ2-7
CASSFPDHFQYF	TRBV6-5	TRBJ2-7
CASSRTQGGEQYF	TRBV27	TRBJ2-7
CASVRTGGFTEAFF	TRBV7-9	TRBJ1-1
CASSSPLRGRGGEQYF	TRBV27	TRBJ2-7
CASSLTGGAGTEAFF	TRBV28	TRBJ1-1
CASSLEGTFYSNQPQHF	TRBV7-8	TRBJ1-5
CASAGRGALDYEQYF	TRBV12-3/TRBV12-4	TRBJ2-7
CASMYGQAKSEGYTF	TRBV2	TRBJ1-2
CASRYGLMNTEAFF	TRBV6-2/TRBV6-3	TRBJ1-1
CASSLQGLGGSPLHF	TRBV28	TRBJ1-6
CASRRRDRAQNIQYF	TRBV2	TRBJ2-4
CASSVDLPGNTIYF	TRBV9	TRBJ1-3
CANGQDSNQPQHF	TRBV12-3/TRBV12-4	TRBJ1-5
CASSSRGGYQETQYF	TRBV12-3/TRBV12-4	TRBJ2-5
CASSLALGGNTEAFF	TRBV7-2	TRBJ1-1
CASSLVEGVTQYF	TRBV11-2	TRBJ2-5
CASSQGRSYEQYF	TRBV7-2	TRBJ2-7
CASSFRGPYEQYF	TRBV5-1	TRBJ2-7
CASSELAGGDYEQYF	TRBV9	TRBJ2-7
CASSPRSGTLGEQYF	TRBV18	TRBJ2-7
CSASRTGYEQYF	TRBV20-1	TRBJ2-7
CASSPDLYNSPLHF	TRBV28	TRBJ1-6
CASSPRTGNQPQHF	TRBV18	TRBJ1-5
CASSDWTEMDEQFF	TRBV3-1	TRBJ2-1
CAISEGLSYEQYF	TRBV10-3	TRBJ2-7
CASRTPLQGEAFF	TRBV28	TRBJ1-1
CASSYSQDDSYEQYF	TRBV6-7	TRBJ2-7
CASSKPLGVGGTEAFF	TRBV6-1	TRBJ1-1
CASRSSSGANVLTF	TRBV12-3/TRBV12-4	TRBJ2-6
CASSLAGGRTGELFF	TRBV7-2	TRBJ2-2